The 26 T cell receptor beta chains reported below all come from one sample, sequenced in a study of long-term antiretroviral therapy in people with HIV (dated 2022 in TCRdb). The immunoSEQ hsTCRB v3.0 assay was used at survey level resolution to sequence the TRB variable region. Not all clones reach the TCRdb copy of this immuneACCESS table, which keeps in-frame sequences only. Checked studies attribute under half of the gap to unresolved V genes and leave the rest unexplained. The sample table contains 25,000 to 35,000 clones; only one count was recorded for approximately 83% of them. The ten largest account for around 3.8% of the sample. This material consisted of unsorted PBMCs, taken 0.8 years before starting antiretroviral therapy. The source is a man between 18 and 29 years old with HIV.

In this sample, this clone turned up once. The chain carries TRBV18 and TRBJ2-3, with 9 bases fitting TRBD1. Germline V CDR1 and CDR2: KGHSH, LQKENI. This CDR3 spans 14 amino acids. The V gene end was trimmed by 3 bases and the J gene end by 4 bases; junction bases not matched to a gene: 2. The CDR3 bases are TGTGCCAGCTCACCGGGACAGGGCGCAGATACGCAGTATTTT. It yields the protein CASSPGQGADTQYF.

CDR3 sequence (DNA): TGCGCCAGCAGCTTACTACAGGGGGACACTGAAGCTTTCTTT. This codes for CASSLLQGDTEAFF. The chain couples TRBV5-1 to TRBJ1-1, with 8 bases fitting TRBD1. From germline, CDR1 is SGHRS and CDR2 YFSETQ. V lost 2 bases and J lost 3; bases outside the gene matches: 3. The CDR3 length is 14 residues.

The V and J genes are TRBV27 and TRBJ2-7, with 10 bases that match TRBD1. The CDR3 is 15 amino acids. J gave up 0 bases and V 4 bases, and 3 bases lay outside the gene matches. CDR1 is MNHEY and CDR2 is SMNVEV in the germline V gene (reference sequence). CDR3 in amino acids: CASSWGQGSSYEQYF. The CDR3 DNA reads as TGTGCCAGCAGTTGGGGACAGGGGAGCTCCTACGAGCAGTACTTC.

The J gene is TRBJ2-1, the V gene TRBV25-1; possible D gene TRBD2, 6 bases. Trimming stripped 4 bases from V and 2 bases from J, with 9 bases between. Germline loops: CDR1 MGHDK, CDR2 SYGVNS. The CDR3 is made up of 14 amino acids. CDR3 DNA: TGTGCCAGCAGTGTGTCGGGGGCCTACAATGAGCAGTTCTTC. It encodes CASSVSGAYNEQFF.

The chain joins TRBV4-1 to TRBJ2-7; 10 positions agree with TRBD1. The CDR3 runs to 15 residues. V shed 4 bases, J shed 2 bases, and the junction held 5 bases outside the gene matches. Germline V CDR1 and CDR2: MGHRA, YSYEKL. CDR3 sequence: CASSPVGTGAYEQYF. The CDR3 DNA reads TGCGCCAGCAGCCCGGTCGGGACAGGGGCCTACGAGCAGTACTTC.

A few counts support this clone. This sequence joins TRBV4-2 and TRBJ2-7, with TRBD1 identical over 9 bases. Germline V CDR1 and CDR2: LGHNA, YNFKEQ. This CDR3 region has 16 residues. Unmatched junction bases numbered 6, after V lost 3 bases and J lost 0 bases. The CDR3 reads CASSQLRTGDSYEQYF. As DNA, the CDR3 is TGTGCCAGCAGCCAGTTAAGGACAGGGGACTCCTACGAGCAGTACTTC.

The chain carries TRBV2 and TRBJ2-1; 14 bases agree with TRBD2. After removal of 4 bases from V and 9 bases from J, the junction contained 5 bases not matched to a gene. CDR1 is SNHLY and CDR2 is FYNNEI in the germline V gene. This CDR3 is built from 15 residues. The CDR3 is CASSAGTSGRSEQFF. The CDR3 DNA is TGTGCCAGCAGTGCCGGGACTAGCGGGAGATCTGAGCAGTTCTTC.

The chain links TRBV6-4 to TRBJ2-1; 9 bases align to TRBD2. The CDR3 has 15 amino acids. V was clipped by 2 bases and J by 7 bases; unmatched bases: 6. Germline values: CDR1 MRHNA, CDR2 SNTAGT. The CDR3 coding sequence is TGTGCCAGCAGTGACCGGGCGGGGGGGGGAAATGAGCAGTTCTTC. It yields the protein CASSDRAGGGNEQFF.

The rearrangement links TRBV5-6 to TRBJ1-5, with 7 bases lining up with TRBD1. Germline V lookup: CDR1 SGHDT, CDR2 YYEEEE. The CDR3 consists of 14 residues. After removal of 3 bases from V and 5 bases from J, the junction contained 5 bases not matched to a gene. In nucleotides, the CDR3 is TGTGCCAGCAGCTACGGACAGGATGATCAGCCCCAGCATTTT. Protein: CASSYGQDDQPQHF.

The CDR3: CASSSTGGSSYEQYF. The DNA for the CDR3 is TGCGCCAGCAGCTCTACAGGGGGCAGTTCCTACGAGCAGTACTTC. The chain links TRBV5-1 to TRBJ2-7; 9 bases fit TRBD1. J was trimmed by 1 base and V by 3 bases; bases with no gene match: 5. Germline V gives CDR1 SGHRS, CDR2 YFSETQ. The CDR3 runs 15 residues.

This rearrangement joins TRBV5-1 to TRBJ1-1; D gene unclear. CDR1 is SGHRS, CDR2 YFSETQ, per germline. The germline V and J ends were trimmed by 5 bases and 6 bases, with 11 bases remaining between them. This CDR3 spans 12 amino acids. This chain's CDR3 is CASRVGRAEAFF. CDR3 DNA sequence: TGCGCCAGCAGGGTTGGGCGAGCTGAAGCTTTCTTT.

The chain has TRBV6-6 and TRBJ1-1; tentative D call: TRBD1 (5 bases). Germline CDR1 and CDR2: MNHNY and SVGAGI (reference sequence). V was pared by 4 bases and J by 0 bases, with 9 bases between. This CDR3 comprises 14 residues. Here the CDR3 reads CASSFGTVNTEAFF. The CDR3 DNA is TGTGCCAGCAGTTTCGGGACGGTGAACACTGAAGCTTTCTTT.

This chain links TRBV4-1 with TRBJ2-1, with unresolved D. Germline CDR1 MGHRA, CDR2 YSYEKL. The CDR3 length is 15 residues. Trimming removed 3 bases at V and 2 bases at J, with 11 bases between. CDR3: CASSHVGGAYNEQFF. Here the CDR3 DNA reads TGCGCCAGCAGCCACGTCGGTGGGGCCTACAATGAGCAGTTCTTC.

This chain connects TRBV7-2 to TRBJ2-3; D is unresolved. The length of the CDR3 is 13 residues. V was pared by 7 bases and J by 2 bases, with 10 bases between. Germline values: CDR1 SGHTA, CDR2 FQGNSA. CDR3 sequence (DNA): TGTGCCAGCACCCCGAGGTTCACAGATACGCAGTATTTT. Translated, it gives CASTPRFTDTQYF.

The V and J genes are TRBV5-4 and TRBJ2-1, with 10 bases identical to TRBD2. V shed 2 bases and J 4 bases; nucleotides not matched to a gene: 9. The length of the CDR3 is 17 residues. Germline CDR1 and CDR2: SGHNT and YYREEE (reference sequence). The CDR3 loop is CASSLDTSGTGYNEQFF. As DNA, the CDR3 is TGTGCCAGCAGCTTAGATACTAGCGGGACGGGTTACAATGAGCAGTTCTTC.

CDR3 sequence: CASSDSTSGPSGANVLTF. CDR3 DNA sequence: TGTGCCAGCAGTGACTCGACTAGCGGCCCCTCTGGGGCCAACGTCCTGACTTTC. The chain combines TRBV6-4 with TRBJ2-6, with TRBD2 identical over 9 bases. After removal of 0 bases from V and 0 bases from J, the junction contained 3 bases not matched to a gene. This CDR3 has 18 residues. Germline CDR1 is MRHNA and CDR2 is SNTAGT.

Only one count was recorded for this clone. V is TRBV6-6 and J is TRBJ2-1; 7 bases are a match to TRBD2. Germline CDR1 reads MNHNY; CDR2 reads SVGAGI (reference sequence). J lost 4 bases, V lost 7 bases, and 10 bases had no gene match. This CDR3 has 15 residues. CDR3 sequence: CASTLVSGPYNEQFF. CDR3 DNA sequence: TGTGCCAGCACCTTGGTTAGCGGGCCGTACAATGAGCAGTTCTTC.

This clone is labeled as medium-sized. The V and J genes are TRBV11-3 and TRBJ2-1, with D possibly TRBD2 on 5 matching bases. This CDR3 is built from 15 residues. V dropped 0 bases and J dropped 3 bases, with 9 bases sitting between them. Germline assignment: CDR1 SGHNT and CDR2 YENEEA. CDR3 sequence: CASSLEDGGYNEQFF. The CDR3 nucleotides read TGTGCCAGCAGCTTAGAAGACGGAGGCTACAATGAGCAGTTCTTC.

V is TRBV4-1 and J is TRBJ1-1; D perhaps matches TRBD1 (6 bases). V was cut by 0 bases and J by 0 bases, with 14 bases left in between. There are 17 residues in the CDR3. CDR1 and CDR2 from the germline V gene are MGHRA and YSYEKL. The CDR3: CASSQDPPGAMNTEAFF. DNA of the CDR3: TGCGCCAGCAGCCAAGATCCCCCAGGGGCCATGAACACTGAAGCTTTCTTT.

The chain has TRBV10-3 and TRBJ2-7, with D unclear. CDR1 is ENHRY and CDR2 is SYGVKD in the germline V gene. Trimming took 8 bases from V and 2 from J, leaving 10 bases between them. The length of the CDR3 is 12 residues. CDR3: CAIGAETYEQYF. The CDR3 DNA follows: TGTGCCATCGGCGCAGAAACCTACGAGCAGTACTTC.

The gene calls are TRBV19 and TRBJ1-2; D is undetermined. V was cut by 5 bases and J by 7 bases, with 17 bases left in between. Germline V gene sequence: CDR1 LNHDA, CDR2 SQIVND (reference sequence). The CDR3 is made up of 14 amino acids. The CDR3 loop reads CASSELRGSGGYTF. The CDR3 nucleotides read TGTGCCAGTAGTGAGTTACGGGGTTCGGGTGGCTACACCTTC.

The chain recombines TRBV5-1 with TRBJ1-1; no clear D gene. Germline loops: CDR1 SGHRS, CDR2 YFSETQ. This CDR3 region has 14 residues. Trimming took 1 base from V and 5 from J, leaving 12 bases between them. The CDR3 is CASSLRQRETEAFF. CDR3 DNA: TGCGCCAGCAGCTTGAGACAACGAGAAACTGAAGCTTTCTTT.

The V and J genes are TRBV5-4 and TRBJ1-2; 7 bases are shared with TRBD1. The CDR3 is 14 amino acids. Germline CDR1 is SGHNT and CDR2 is YYREEE (reference sequence). V lost 4 bases, J lost 6 bases, and 9 bases stayed unmatched. In nucleotides, the CDR3 is TGTGCCAGCAGCCGCGTTGGAGGGGGCAATGGCTACACCTTC. Its translation is CASSRVGGGNGYTF.

This rearrangement joins TRBV4-2 to TRBJ2-5; 10 bases fit TRBD2. The CDR3 loop spans 17 amino acids. In germline, CDR1 is LGHNA, CDR2 YNFKEQ. V was pared by 1 base and J by 1 base, with 6 bases of the junction left unmatched. This CDR3 is CASSQVPAGGAQETQYF. The CDR3 DNA reads as TGTGCCAGCAGCCAAGTACCAGCGGGAGGGGCCCAAGAGACCCAGTACTTC.

This chain connects TRBV7-2 to TRBJ2-2; D is unclear. The CDR3 loop spans 18 amino acids. The germline CDR1 and CDR2 sequences are SGHTA and FQGNSA. V shed 1 base and J shed 0 bases, with 15 bases lying between them. The CDR3 nucleotides are TGTGCCAGCAGCTTAGGCCCGTACTGGAACGCGAACACCGGGGAGCTGTTTTTT. This codes for CASSLGPYWNANTGELFF. Full variable domain (missing parts from reference TRBV7-2 and TRBJ2-2): GAGVSQSPSNKVTEKGKDVELRCDPISGHTALYWYRQSLGQGLEFLIYFQGNSAPDKSGLPSDRFSAERTGGSVSTLTIQRTQQEDSAVYLCASSLGPYWNANTGELFFGEGSRLTVL.

The V call is TRBV7-2, the J call TRBJ1-2, with no clear D. Germline V gene lookup returns CDR1 SGHTA and CDR2 FQGNSA. This CDR3 comprises 16 residues. V was clipped by 2 bases and J by 0 bases, with 13 bases between them. The CDR3 protein is CASSLSPGTANYGYTF. The CDR3 nucleotides are TGTGCCAGCAGCTTATCCCCTGGAACGGCTAACTATGGCTACACCTTC. The full variable domain, rest sourced from reference TRBV7-2 and TRBJ1-2, is GAGVSQSPSNKVTEKGKDVELRCDPISGHTALYWYRQSLGQGLEFLIYFQGNSAPDKSGLPSDRFSAERTGGSVSTLTIQRTQQEDSAVYLCASSLSPGTANYGYTFGSGTRLTVV.